This T cell receptor (beta chain) is from a study of T cells in Graves' hyperthyroidism and ophthalmopathy. General study findings and limits: Blood samples included most of the expanded thyroid clonotypes exceeding 0.001.

Details on this clonotype: What it binds is not known.

Amplified TCR beta CDR3 regions came from RNA transcripts. During a first-round RT-PCR of the TCR CDR3, the HTBI primer set was used. TCRdb re-called the multiplex PCR reads through MiXCR, storing one row per CDR3 protein. The sample has 400,000 or so distinct CDR3 sequences, 13% to 15% seen once; the top ten hold approximately 19%. The CDR3 has 15 residues. After removal of 6 bases from V and 4 bases from J, the junction contained 7 bases not matched to a gene. The sequence was collected from a woman aged 60-70 years with Graves' ophthalmopathy. Sequenced: blood. The chain joins TRBV12-3 or TRBV12-4 to TRBJ1-5; 9 bases match TRBD1. CDR3 protein: CASSPLGTGNQPQHF. In DNA form, the CDR3 reads TGTGCCAGCAGCCCCCTGGGGACAGGGAATCAGCCCCAGCATTTT.